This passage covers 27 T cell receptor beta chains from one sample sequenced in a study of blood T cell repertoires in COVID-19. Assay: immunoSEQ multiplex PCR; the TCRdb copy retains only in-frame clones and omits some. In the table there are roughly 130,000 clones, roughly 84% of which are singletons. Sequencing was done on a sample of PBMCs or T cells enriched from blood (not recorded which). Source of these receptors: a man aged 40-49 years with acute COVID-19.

For the CDR3, the DNA is TGTGCCACCTCTGAGGCGGGGAGTGGAAATGAGCAGTTCTTC. It codes for CATSEAGSGNEQFF. The chain combines TRBV10-3 with TRBJ2-1; possible D gene TRBD2, 6 bases. V was cut by 10 bases and J by 7 bases, with 20 bases left in between. Germline CDR1 is ENHRY and CDR2 is SYGVKD. CDR3 size: 14 residues.

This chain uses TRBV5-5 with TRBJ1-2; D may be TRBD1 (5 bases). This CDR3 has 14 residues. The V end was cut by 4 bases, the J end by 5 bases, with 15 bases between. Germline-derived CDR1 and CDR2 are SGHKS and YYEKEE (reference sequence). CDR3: CASSATASEYGYTF. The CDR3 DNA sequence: TGTGCCAGCAGCGCGACAGCTTCCGAATATGGCTACACCTTC.

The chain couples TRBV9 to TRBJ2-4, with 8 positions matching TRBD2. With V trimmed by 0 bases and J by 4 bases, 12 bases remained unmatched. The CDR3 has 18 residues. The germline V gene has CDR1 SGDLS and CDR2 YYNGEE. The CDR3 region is CASSVDAGGHSFKNIQYF. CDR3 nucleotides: TGTGCCAGCAGCGTAGATGCGGGGGGACACTCTTTTAAAAACATTCAGTACTTC.

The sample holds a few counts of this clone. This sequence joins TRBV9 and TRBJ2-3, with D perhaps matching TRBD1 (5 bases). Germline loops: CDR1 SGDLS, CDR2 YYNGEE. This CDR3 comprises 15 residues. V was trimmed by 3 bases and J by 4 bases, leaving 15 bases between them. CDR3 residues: CASSARPGSSDTQYF. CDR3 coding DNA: TGTGCCAGCAGCGCGCGACCAGGGTCATCAGATACGCAGTATTTT.

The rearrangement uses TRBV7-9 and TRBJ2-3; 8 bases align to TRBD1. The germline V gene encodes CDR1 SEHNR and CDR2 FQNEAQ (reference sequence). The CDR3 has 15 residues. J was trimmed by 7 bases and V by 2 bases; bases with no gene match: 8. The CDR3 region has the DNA TGTGCCAGCAGCTTATTGACAGGGGCGAGGTATACGCAGTATTTT. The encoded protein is CASSLLTGARYTQYF.

The CDR3 DNA follows: TGTGCCAGCAGCCCCCGGACAGACCAAGCTAACTATGGCTACACCTTC. As protein: CASSPRTDQANYGYTF. This chain joins TRBV7-9 and TRBJ1-2; D may be TRBD1 (6 bases). The ends were cut back, 5 bases at V and 0 bases at J, with 16 bases in the middle. There are 16 residues in the CDR3. The germline CDR1 and CDR2 sequences are SEHNR and FQNEAQ (reference sequence).

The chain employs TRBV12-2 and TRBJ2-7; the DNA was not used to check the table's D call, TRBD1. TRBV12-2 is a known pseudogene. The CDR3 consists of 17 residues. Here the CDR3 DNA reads TGTGCAAGTCGCCGCCGGAGAGGACACAGCCTCACCTACGAGCAGTACTTC. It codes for CASRRRRGHSLTYEQYF.

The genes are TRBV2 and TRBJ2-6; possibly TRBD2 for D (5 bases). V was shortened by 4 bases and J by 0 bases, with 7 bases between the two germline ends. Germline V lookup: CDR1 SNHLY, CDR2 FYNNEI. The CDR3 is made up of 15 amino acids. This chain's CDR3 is CASSGGSSGANVLTF. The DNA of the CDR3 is TGTGCCAGCAGTGGAGGGAGCTCTGGGGCCAACGTCCTGACTTTC.

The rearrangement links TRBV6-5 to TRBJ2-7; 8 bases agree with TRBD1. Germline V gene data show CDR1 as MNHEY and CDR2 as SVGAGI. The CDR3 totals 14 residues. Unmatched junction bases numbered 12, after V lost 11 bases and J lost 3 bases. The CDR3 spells CAVRGTGVNYEQYF. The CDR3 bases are TGTGCCGTCCGGGGGACAGGTGTGAACTACGAGCAGTACTTC.

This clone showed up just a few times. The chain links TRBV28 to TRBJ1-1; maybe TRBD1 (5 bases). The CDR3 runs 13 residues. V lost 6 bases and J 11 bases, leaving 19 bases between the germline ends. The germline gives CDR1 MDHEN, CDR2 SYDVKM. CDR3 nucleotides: TGTGCCAGCAGCCGCAATAAGGAGACAGCGGCTTTCTTT. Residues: CASSRNKETAAFF.

The chain's CDR3 is CASSLYSGNTIYF. The DNA of the CDR3 is TGTGCCAGCAGCTTGTATAGTGGAAACACCATATATTTT. This rearrangement joins TRBV5-6 to TRBJ1-3; D uncertain. The V and J ends lost 1 base and 3 bases respectively, with 5 bases between them. The CDR3 has 13 amino acids. CDR1 SGHDT and CDR2 YYEEEE come from the germline V gene.

CDR3 nucleotide sequence: TGTGCCAGCAGCGCAGATCGACAGGGAGCTAACTATGGCTACACCTTC. Its protein is CASSADRQGANYGYTF. The rearrangement joins TRBV9 to TRBJ1-2, with 7 nucleotides matching TRBD1. In germline, CDR1 is SGDLS, CDR2 YYNGEE. Trimming took 3 bases from V and 0 from J; bases not matched to a gene: 8. The CDR3 length is 16 residues. Filled out from reference TRBV9 and TRBJ1-2, the complete variable domain reads DSGVTQTPKHLITATGQRVTLRCSPRSGDLSVYWYQQSLDQGLQFLIQYYNGEERAKGNILERFSAQQFPDLHSELNLSSLELGDSALYFCASSADRQGANYGYTFGSGTRLTVV.

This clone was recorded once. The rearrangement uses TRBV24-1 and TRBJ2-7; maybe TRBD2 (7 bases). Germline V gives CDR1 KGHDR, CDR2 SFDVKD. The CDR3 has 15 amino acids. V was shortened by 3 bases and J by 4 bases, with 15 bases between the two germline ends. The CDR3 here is CATSDARGAAYEQYF. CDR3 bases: TGTGCCACCAGTGATGCCCGGGGGGCAGCTTACGAGCAGTACTTC.

The CDR3: CASWDAPGYYGYTF. Here the CDR3 DNA reads TGTGCCTCCTGGGATGCGCCAGGGTACTATGGCTACACCTTC. This chain uses TRBV28 with TRBJ1-2, with D perhaps TRBD1 (5 bases). Germline V CDR1 and CDR2: MDHEN, SYDVKM. V gave up 11 bases and J gave up 3 bases, with 19 bases separating them. The CDR3 loop spans 14 amino acids.

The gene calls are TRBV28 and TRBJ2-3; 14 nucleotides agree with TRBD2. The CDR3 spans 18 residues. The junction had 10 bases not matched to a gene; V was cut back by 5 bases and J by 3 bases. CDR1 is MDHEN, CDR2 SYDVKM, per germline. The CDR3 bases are TGTGCCAGCAGTGCGGCCGGGACTAGCGGGAGATGGACAGATACGCAGTATTTT. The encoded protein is CASSAAGTSGRWTDTQYF. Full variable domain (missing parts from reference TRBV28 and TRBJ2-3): DVKVTQSSRYLVKRTGEKVFLECVQDMDHENMFWYRQDPGLGLRLIYFSYDVKMKEKGDIPEGYSVSREKKERFSLILESASTNQTSMYLCASSAAGTSGRWTDTQYFGPGTRLTVL.

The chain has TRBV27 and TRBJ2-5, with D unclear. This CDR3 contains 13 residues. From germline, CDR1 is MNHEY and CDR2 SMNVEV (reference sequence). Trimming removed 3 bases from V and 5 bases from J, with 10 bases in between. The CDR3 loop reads CASSFGFGETQYF. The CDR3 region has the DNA TGTGCCAGCAGTTTCGGGTTTGGGGAGACCCAGTACTTC.

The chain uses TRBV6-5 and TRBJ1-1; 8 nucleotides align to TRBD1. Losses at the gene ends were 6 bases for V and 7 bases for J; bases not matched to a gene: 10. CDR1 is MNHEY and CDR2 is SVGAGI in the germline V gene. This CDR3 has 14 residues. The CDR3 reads CASRLQGESGEAFF. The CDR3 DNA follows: TGTGCCAGCAGATTACAGGGGGAGAGTGGTGAAGCTTTCTTT.

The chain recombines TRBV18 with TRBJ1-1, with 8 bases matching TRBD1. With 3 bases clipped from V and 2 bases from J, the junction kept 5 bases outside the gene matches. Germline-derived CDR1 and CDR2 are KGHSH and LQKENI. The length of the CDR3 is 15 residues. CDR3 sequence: CASSPWTGLNTEAFF. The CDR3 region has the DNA TGTGCCAGCTCACCTTGGACAGGGCTCAACACTGAAGCTTTCTTT.

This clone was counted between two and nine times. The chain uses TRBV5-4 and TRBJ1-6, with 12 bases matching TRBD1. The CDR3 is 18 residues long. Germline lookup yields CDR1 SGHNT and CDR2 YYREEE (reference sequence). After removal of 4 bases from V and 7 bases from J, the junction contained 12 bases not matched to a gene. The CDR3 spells CASSIAGTGGYQNSPLHF. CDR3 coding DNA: TGTGCCAGCAGCATTGCCGGGACAGGGGGCTATCAAAATTCACCCCTCCACTTT.

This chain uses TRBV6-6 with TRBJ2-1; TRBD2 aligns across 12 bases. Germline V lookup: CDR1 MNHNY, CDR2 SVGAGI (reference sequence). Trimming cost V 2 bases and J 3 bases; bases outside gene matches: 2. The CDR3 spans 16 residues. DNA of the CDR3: TGTGCCAGCAGTTACCCGGGACTAGCGGGCTACAATGAGCAGTTCTTC. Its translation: CASSYPGLAGYNEQFF.

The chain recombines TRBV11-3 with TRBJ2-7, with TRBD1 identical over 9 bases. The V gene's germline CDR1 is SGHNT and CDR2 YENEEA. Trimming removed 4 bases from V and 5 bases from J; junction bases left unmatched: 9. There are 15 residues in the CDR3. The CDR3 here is CASSSGTGWVNEQYF. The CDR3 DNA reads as TGTGCCAGCAGCTCGGGGACAGGGTGGGTCAACGAGCAGTACTTC.

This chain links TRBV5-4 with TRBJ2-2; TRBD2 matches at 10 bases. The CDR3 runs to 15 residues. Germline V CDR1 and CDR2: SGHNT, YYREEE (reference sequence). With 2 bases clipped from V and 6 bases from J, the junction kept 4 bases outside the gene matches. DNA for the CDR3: TGTGCCAGCAGCTTACCTAGCGGGAGTGCCGGGGAGCTGTTTTTT. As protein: CASSLPSGSAGELFF. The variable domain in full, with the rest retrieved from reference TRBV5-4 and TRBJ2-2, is ETGVTQSPTHLIKTRGQQVTLRCSSQSGHNTVSWYQQALGQGPQFIFQYYREEENGRGNFPPRFSGLQFPNYSSELNVNALELDDSALYLCASSLPSGSAGELFFGEGSRLTVL.

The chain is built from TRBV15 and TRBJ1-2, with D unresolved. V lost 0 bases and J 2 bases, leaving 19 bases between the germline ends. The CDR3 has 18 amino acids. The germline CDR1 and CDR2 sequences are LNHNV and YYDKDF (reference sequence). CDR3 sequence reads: CATSRDFRQEVSNYGYTF. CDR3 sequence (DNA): TGTGCCACCAGCAGAGATTTCCGCCAGGAGGTCTCAAACTATGGCTACACCTTC. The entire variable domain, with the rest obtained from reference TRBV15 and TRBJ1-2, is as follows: DAMVIQNPRYQVTQFGKPVTLSCSQTLNHNVMYWYQQKSSQAPKLLFHYYDKDFNNEADTPDNFQSRRPNTSFCFLDIRSPGLGDTAMYLCATSRDFRQEVSNYGYTFGSGTRLTVV.

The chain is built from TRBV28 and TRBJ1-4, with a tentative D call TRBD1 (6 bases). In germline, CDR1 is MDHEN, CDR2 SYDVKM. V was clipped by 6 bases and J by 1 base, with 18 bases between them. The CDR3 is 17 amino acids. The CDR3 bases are TGTGCCAGCAGGGTGGGAGGGGGGCGCGGAACTAATGAAAAACTGTTTTTT. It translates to CASRVGGGRGTNEKLFF.

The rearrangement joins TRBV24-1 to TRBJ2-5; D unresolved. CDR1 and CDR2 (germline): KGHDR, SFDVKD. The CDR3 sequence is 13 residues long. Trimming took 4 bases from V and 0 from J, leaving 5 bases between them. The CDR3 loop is CATSETYQETQYF. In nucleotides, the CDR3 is TGTGCCACCAGTGAGACATACCAAGAGACCCAGTACTTC.

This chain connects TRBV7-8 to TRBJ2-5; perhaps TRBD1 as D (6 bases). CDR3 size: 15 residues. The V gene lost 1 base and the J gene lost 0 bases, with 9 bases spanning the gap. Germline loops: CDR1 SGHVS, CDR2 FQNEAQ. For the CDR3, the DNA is TGTGCCAGCAGCTTAGAAACAGGGTACCAAGAGACCCAGTACTTC. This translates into CASSLETGYQETQYF.

CDR3 in amino acids: CASRGGQGDTEAFF. DNA of the CDR3: TGTGCCAGCAGGGGGGGACAGGGGGACACTGAAGCTTTCTTT. The J gene is TRBJ1-1, the V gene TRBV2, with 11 nucleotides matching TRBD1. The trim removed 6 bases at V and 3 bases at J, leaving 3 bases unmatched. The germline gives CDR1 SNHLY, CDR2 FYNNEI. This CDR3 comprises 14 residues. The variable domain in full, completed from reference TRBV2 and TRBJ1-1, reads EPEVTQTPSHQVTQMGQEVILRCVPISNHLYFYWYRQILGQKVEFLVSFYNNEISEKSEIFDDQFSVERPDGSNFTLKIRSTKLEDSAMYFCASRGGQGDTEAFFGQGTRLTVV.